The 26 T cell receptor beta chains below come from one sample, sequenced in a study of glioma-infiltrating T cells. Using RNA template, CDR3s of TCR alpha and beta were amplified with iRepertoire arm-PCR. TCRdb re-analysed the multiplex PCR reads in MiXCR, keeping a single row per CDR3 protein. The repertoire has around 180,000 distinct CDR3 sequences, more than 35% of them found once; the top ten carry roughly 5.2%. Sequencing input: glioma tissue, nonneoplastic brain tissue, or PBMCs (not recorded which). These TCRs come from a human donor with low-grade glioma or glioblastoma, undergoing nonglioma brain surgery, or in good health (not recorded which).

For this clonotype: This may be a read error: a much more frequent sequence differs by one nucleotide. The chain combines TRBV20-1 with TRBJ2-2, with 10 bases lining up with TRBD2. The CDR3 contains 14 residues. Germline CDR1 and CDR2: DFQATT and SNEGSKA (reference sequence). The V segment lost 2 bases and the J segment 9 bases; nucleotides outside the gene matches: 6. CDR3 coding DNA: TGCAGTGCTAGACTAGCGGGAGTGCCGAGGGAGCTGTTTTTT. Protein sequence: CSARLAGVPRELFF.

This clonotype came up many times. CDR3 nucleotides: TGCAGTGCTAACCGGGTTGAGGCAAATACGCAGTATTTT. Its translation: CSANRVEANTQYF. The chain is built from TRBV20-1 and TRBJ2-3, with D unresolved. CDR3 size: 13 residues. Between the trimmed V and J ends, which lost 4 bases and 7 bases, there was a span of 15 bases. Germline V CDR1 and CDR2: DFQATT, SNEGSKA (reference sequence).

This clonotype was found many times. This chain links TRBV4-1 with TRBJ1-3; D gene uncertain. The CDR3 runs 15 residues. Germline values: CDR1 MGHRA, CDR2 YSYEKL. Trimming removed 0 bases at V and 0 bases at J, with 6 bases between. The CDR3 bases are TGCGCCAGCAGCCAAGAATCTCACTCTGGAAACACCATATATTTT. Its protein is CASSQESHSGNTIYF.

The rearrangement joins TRBV18 to TRBJ2-7; D might be TRBD1 (5 bases). The V end lost 1 base, the J end lost 12 bases, and 13 bases lay between the germline ends. This CDR3 has 12 residues. Germline values: CDR1 KGHSH, CDR2 LQKENI. This chain's CDR3 is CASSPRGETRYF. CDR3 DNA: TGTGCCAGCTCACCACGGGGCGAGACCCGGTACTTC.

The V and J genes are TRBV11-2 and TRBJ2-7, with 8 bases aligning to TRBD1. The CDR3 is made up of 14 amino acids. Trimming removed 5 bases from V and 5 bases from J; junction bases left unmatched: 8. Germline V gene lookup returns CDR1 SGHAT and CDR2 FQNNGV. The DNA of the CDR3 is TGTGCCAGCAGCCCCAGACAGGGGCGGAACGAGCAGTACTTC. This encodes CASSPRQGRNEQYF.

To note about this clonotype: A clone one base away is much larger, so this may be a read error. The CDR3 DNA reads TGTGCCATCAGCCTCGACAAGGAGGGTGAAAAACTGTTTTTT. Protein: CAISLDKEGEKLFF. The chain uses TRBV28 and TRBJ1-4, with no clear D. V lost 10 bases to trimming and J lost 7 bases, with 19 bases between them. The CDR3 contains 14 residues. Germline V gene sequence: CDR1 MDHEN, CDR2 SYDVKM.

Regarding this clonotype: A much bigger clone sits one base away, suggesting this may be a read error. This chain joins TRBV20-1 and TRBJ2-7; 9 nucleotides match TRBD2. The V segment lost 6 bases and the J segment 1 base; nucleotides outside the gene matches: 10. CDR3 length equals 15 residues. Germline CDR1 is DFQATT and CDR2 is SNEGSKA (reference sequence). In DNA, the CDR3 is TGCAGTGCCCCATCTGTGACTAGCGGTTCCTACGAGCAGTACTTC. It translates to CSAPSVTSGSYEQYF.

This clonotype was counted many times. V is TRBV28 and J is TRBJ1-3; TRBD1 aligns across 8 bases. CDR3 length: 14 residues. Germline CDR1 reads MDHEN; CDR2 reads SYDVKM. V lost 5 bases to trimming and J lost 1 base; unmatched junction nucleotides: 1. The CDR3 is CASSRQGSGNTIYF. CDR3 nucleotide sequence: TGTGCCAGCAGTCGACAGGGGTCTGGAAACACCATATATTTT.

This clonotype was detected many times. The chain recombines TRBV7-9 with TRBJ1-3, with 8 positions matching TRBD1. CDR3 size: 16 residues. Germline values: CDR1 SEHNR, CDR2 FQNEAQ (reference sequence). J lost 4 bases, V lost 3 bases, and 8 bases had no gene match. CDR3 sequence (DNA): TGTGCCAGCAGCTTTTCGGACAGGGCACGGGGAAACACCATATATTTT. Residues: CASSFSDRARGNTIYF.

J is TRBJ1-3 and V is TRBV7-8; TRBD1 might be the D (5 bases). V was shortened by 3 bases and J by 5 bases, with 11 bases between the two germline ends. The CDR3 loop spans 14 amino acids. Germline V gives CDR1 SGHVS, CDR2 FQNEAQ. CDR3 region: CASSLRGSRNTIYF. CDR3 bases: TGTGCCAGCAGCTTGAGGGGATCCAGAAACACCATATATTTT.

This clonotype was observed many times. CDR3 region: CASRGLNTEAFF. The CDR3, as DNA: TGTGCCAGCCGAGGGCTAAACACTGAAGCTTTCTTT. The genes are TRBV7-6 and TRBJ1-1; D is unclear. The CDR3 extends over 12 amino acids. V lost 8 bases to trimming and J lost 2 bases, with 9 bases between them. The germline V gene has CDR1 SGHVS and CDR2 FNYEAQ.

The rearrangement uses TRBV20-1 and TRBJ1-5; the D is unclear. This CDR3 is 14 amino acids long. Trimming removed 4 bases from V and 5 bases from J, with 15 bases in between. Germline assignment: CDR1 DFQATT and CDR2 SNEGSKA (reference sequence). The CDR3 sequence is CSANGRVADQPQHF. The CDR3 DNA follows: TGCAGTGCTAACGGACGGGTGGCCGATCAGCCCCAGCATTTT.

Turning to this clonotype: This may arise from a read error, as a much more abundant clone is one base away. This chain links TRBV28 with TRBJ2-3, with TRBD2 matching 7 bases. The CDR3 loop spans 19 amino acids. Germline V gene lookup returns CDR1 MDHEN and CDR2 SYDVKM. The CDR3 DNA sequence: TGTGTCAGCAGTTTATTGGCCGGGAAGCGGGGAGCCGACACAGATACGCAGTATTTT. Its protein product is CVSSLLAGKRGADTDTQYF.

Remarks on this clonotype: This clone may be a read error of a much larger clone one base away. The CDR3 DNA is TGCGCCAGCAGCCAAGATAGTCTCAATAGCTACGAGCAGTACTTC. Translation gives CASSQDSLNSYEQYF. The chain has TRBV4-1 and TRBJ2-7; D not certain. V was trimmed by 0 bases and J by 3 bases, leaving 12 bases between them. CDR3 length: 15 residues. Germline CDR1 reads MGHRA; CDR2 reads YSYEKL.

In this sample, this clonotype turned up a few times. The chain recombines TRBV19 with TRBJ1-5, with unresolved D. Germline CDR1 LNHDA, CDR2 SQIVND (reference sequence). CDR3 length: 15 residues. Trimming stripped 4 bases from V and 3 bases from J, with 13 bases between. CDR3 nucleotides: TGTGCCAGTAGTACCCAGTCATCCCTCAATCAGCCCCAGCATTTT. Translation gives CASSTQSSLNQPQHF. Supplemented by reference TRBV19 and TRBJ1-5, the full variable domain reads DGGITQSPKYLFRKEGQNVTLSCEQNLNHDAMYWYRQDPGQGLRLIYYSQIVNDFQKGDIAEGYSVSREKKESFPLTVTSAQKNPTAFYLCASSTQSSLNQPQHFGDGTRLSIL.

The CDR3 loop is CASGFAAYNEQFF. CDR3 sequence (DNA): TGTGCCTCAGGGTTTGCAGCCTACAATGAGCAGTTCTTC. This chain uses TRBV12-3 or TRBV12-4 with TRBJ2-1; perhaps TRBD1 as D (5 bases). The V and J ends lost 11 bases and 2 bases respectively, with 13 bases between them. CDR3 length equals 13 residues.

As regards this clonotype: This clone may be a read error of a much larger clone one base away. This chain joins TRBV28 and TRBJ2-1; no clear D. The CDR3 loop spans 13 amino acids. Germline CDR1 is MDHEN and CDR2 is SYDVKM. The CDR3 bases are TGTGCCAGCAGCCTTAGTGGAGTCAATGAGCAGCTCTTC. It yields the protein CASSLSGVNEQLF.

This clonotype was counted many times. This chain links TRBV12-3 or TRBV12-4 with TRBJ1-1, with D unclear. This CDR3 has 14 residues. Between the trimmed V and J ends, which lost 3 bases and 5 bases, there was a span of 13 bases. The CDR3 bases are TGTGCCAGCAGTTTTAGTGCAGACCGAACTGAAGCTTTCTTT. Residues: CASSFSADRTEAFF.

Of note for this clonotype: Just one base apart from a much larger clone, this may be a read error. V gene TRBV28 combines with J gene TRBJ2-7, with a possible D match to TRBD2 (5 bases). This CDR3 comprises 18 residues. Trimming stripped 5 bases from V and 3 bases from J, with 26 bases between. CDR1 is MDHEN and CDR2 is SYDVKM in the germline V gene. CDR3 protein: CASSRSKPEGSFYYEQYF. CDR3 DNA sequence: TGTGCCAGCAGTCGAAGCAAACCGGAAGGGAGCTTCTACTACGAGCAGTACTTC.

Regarding this clonotype: This may come from a read error, since a much larger clone is one base off. The chain joins TRBV7-2 to TRBJ2-7; no definite D call. CDR3 length: 15 amino acids. Germline lookup yields CDR1 SGHTA and CDR2 FQGNSA. The CDR3 spells CAISLATDSFYEQYF. DNA for the CDR3: TGTGCCATCAGCTTAGCTACAGACTCCTTCTACGAGCAGTACTTC.

This clonotype was found once. No conserved phenylalanine or tryptophan is present at the end of the CDR3, so a read error is the likely explanation. V is TRBV28 and J is TRBJ2-7; 9 bases are a match to TRBD2. The V and J ends lost 9 bases and 0 bases, in that order; junction bases with no gene match: 9. The CDR3 is 15 amino acids. The germline CDR1 and CDR2 sequences are MDHEN and SYDVKM. The CDR3 region is CARSPQREDSYEQYL. CDR3 in DNA: TGTGCCAGAAGTCCGCAGCGGGAGGACTCCTACGAGCAGTACTTA.

This clonotype was picked up many times. V usage is TRBV7-8 and J usage is TRBJ1-1; possibly TRBD1 for D (6 bases). The CDR3 has 18 amino acids. Deletions cut 7 bases from V and 0 bases from J, with 24 bases between. Germline CDR1 SGHVS, CDR2 FQNEAQ. This CDR3 reads CASKGPDRSRDMNTEAFF. In nucleotides, the CDR3 is TGTGCCAGCAAAGGTCCGGACCGTTCACGGGACATGAACACTGAAGCTTTCTTT.

Details on this clonotype: Compared with germline, one end of the junction differs, possibly owing to a read error. The chain links TRBV11-2 to TRBJ2-3, with 7 positions matching TRBD2. The CDR3 covers 16 residues. Germline CDR1 and CDR2: SGHAT and FQNNGV. This CDR3 is CASSFRTSGFTDTQYF. The CDR3 nucleotides read TGTGCCAGCAGCTTCAGGACTAGTGGATTCACAGATACACAGTATTTT.

This clonotype has ten or more counts. The chain joins TRBV20-1 to TRBJ1-1; TRBD1 might be the D (5 bases). Germline lookup yields CDR1 DFQATT and CDR2 SNEGSKA (reference sequence). This CDR3 region has 15 residues. The germline V and J ends were trimmed by 0 bases and 6 bases, with 17 bases remaining between them. CDR3 nucleotides: TGCAGTGCTAGAGATCAGGATGGGGGAGGGGCTGAAGCTTTCTTT. Translated, it gives CSARDQDGGGAEAFF.

As concerns this clonotype: It may be a read error: a sequence one base away is much more abundant. The chain recombines TRBV25-1 with TRBJ2-1; 9 bases line up with TRBD2. CDR1 is MGHDK and CDR2 is SYGVNS in the germline V gene. J was trimmed by 10 bases and V by 6 bases; bases with no gene match: 10. This CDR3 is 14 amino acids long. The CDR3 protein is CASRPELAGFEQFF. CDR3 nucleotides: TGTGCCAGCAGACCGGAACTAGCGGGCTTCGAGCAGTTCTTC. Based on the CDR3 plus reference TRBV25-1 and TRBJ2-1, the full variable domain is EADIYQTPRYLVIGTGKKITLECSQTMGHDKMYWYQQDPGMELHLIHYSYGVNSTEKGDLSSESTVSRIRTEHFPLTLESARPSHTSQYLCASRPELAGFEQFFGPGTRLTVL.

The gene calls are TRBV9 and TRBJ1-3; no firm D call. CDR3 size: 14 residues. Germline-derived CDR1 and CDR2 are SGDLS and YYNGEE. Trimming cost V 3 bases and J 2 bases, with 9 bases left between them. This CDR3 is CASSGTRAGNTIYF. The CDR3 DNA is TGTGCCAGCAGCGGGACGCGAGCTGGAAACACCATATATTTT.